One and the same sample provided the 16 T cell receptor beta chains below, sequenced in a study of T cells in women clearing cervical HPV infection. Sequencing used immunoSEQ multiplex PCR; TCRdb keeps in-frame clones, though not all of them. Its clone listing holds about 23,000 clones. Sequencing was carried out using blood buffy coat. The receptors were gathered from a woman aged 18 to 75 with a cervical HPV16 infection that either progressed to CIN3+ or cleared (not recorded which).

Note on this clone: Read coverage stops 3 residues before the CDR3 terminus; the germline J gene supplies the remainder. The rearrangement links TRBV23-1 to TRBJ2-2; 9 positions agree with TRBD1. TRBV23-1 is marked as an open reading frame, function uncertain. V shed 6 bases and J 5 bases; nucleotides not matched to a gene: 7. This CDR3 spans 15 amino acids. Here the CDR3 reads CASRHPGTGTGELFF. The CDR3 DNA, read in part, is TGCGCCAGCAGGCATCCCGGGACAGGGACCGGGGAG.

About this clone itself: The CDR3 end falls 3 residues outside the read, so it is completed with the germline J gene. This sequence joins TRBV19 and TRBJ1-1; D perhaps matches TRBD1 (5 bases). CDR1 and CDR2 from the germline V gene are LNHDA and SQIVND (reference sequence). The CDR3 has 13 amino acids. CDR3 bases read: TGTGCCAGTAGTCCACAGGACGTTCCAGAA. It yields the protein CASSPQDVPE. From start to end, the CDR3 is CASSPQDVPEAFF.

To note about this clone: The missing CDR3 end, 3 residues past where the read stops, is filled in from the germline J gene. The V gene is TRBV18, the J gene TRBJ1-1, with D possibly matching TRBD1 (5 bases). The CDR3 runs to 15 residues. The germline V gene has CDR1 KGHSH and CDR2 LQKENI. V shed 3 bases and J shed 4 bases, with 15 bases lying between them. CDR3 loop: CASSPTEPRGTEAFF. The covered CDR3 bases are TGTGCCAGCTCACCCACCGAACCTAGGGGCACTGAA.

As concerns this clone: Read sequence stops 3 residues before the CDR3 end, and the germline J gene provides the missing end. The chain links TRBV20-1 to TRBJ2-7; D possibly corresponds to TRBD1 (7 bases). Germline V gene data show CDR1 as DFQATT and CDR2 as SNEGSKA (reference sequence). The CDR3 extends over 13 amino acids. V was trimmed by 6 bases and J by 2 bases, leaving 14 bases between them. The chain's CDR3 is CSATGEETYEQYF. CDR3 bases read: TGCAGTGCCACAGGGGAGGAAACCTACGAG.

CDR3 DNA, as far as it was read: TGCGCCAGCAGCTTCGGTAACAGGGGGATGAACACCGGGGAG. Its translation: CASSFGNRGMNTGE. In full, the CDR3 reads CASSFGNRGMNTGELFF. This rearrangement joins TRBV5-1 to TRBJ2-2; 8 bases map to TRBD1. The CDR3 extends 3 residues past the end of the read, so its final part is completed from the germline J gene. The trim removed 2 bases at V and 1 base at J, leaving 7 bases unmatched. The germline gives CDR1 SGHRS, CDR2 YFSETQ. The CDR3 sequence is 17 residues long.

Points on this clone: The missing CDR3 end, 3 residues past where the read stops, is filled in from the germline J gene. The rearrangement joins TRBV19 to TRBJ1-1; TRBD1 aligns across 8 bases. The germline CDR1 and CDR2 sequences are LNHDA and SQIVND (reference sequence). The CDR3 spans 14 residues. The sequenced part of the CDR3 DNA is TGTGCCAGTAGCAACGCTGGACAGGGTAACGCA. Translation gives CASSNAGQGNA. The entire CDR3 is CASSNAGQGNAAFF.

In regard to this clone: The CDR3 end lies 3 residues beyond the end of the read and is filled in from the germline J gene. The V call is TRBV19, the J call TRBJ2-2, with D tentatively TRBD1 (6 bases). The V and J ends lost 8 bases and 4 bases respectively, with 14 bases between them. The length of the CDR3 is 14 residues. Germline V gene lookup returns CDR1 LNHDA and CDR2 SQIVND (reference sequence). The sequenced CDR3 bases are TGTGCCAGTGTGGAGCAGGGGCCCACCGGGGAG. Translation: CASVEQGPTGE. The entire CDR3 reads CASVEQGPTGELFF.

Points on this clone: The read is 3 residues too short to cover the CDR3 end, so that end is filled in from the germline J gene. Other DNA sequences of this sample code for an identical CDR3. The chain has TRBV5-1 and TRBJ2-5, with TRBD1 as a possible D gene (7 bases). With 3 bases removed from V and 2 bases from J, the gap between germline ends came to 11 bases. Germline V gene data show CDR1 as SGHRS and CDR2 as YFSETQ. The CDR3 runs 14 residues. The DNA read from the CDR3 is TGCGCCAGCAGCTCGGGGGACAGTCAAGAGACC. Translated, it gives CASSSGDSQET. The full CDR3 is CASSSGDSQETQYF.

Regarding this clone: Read sequence stops 3 residues before the CDR3 end, and the germline J gene provides the missing end. The rearrangement joins TRBV19 to TRBJ1-5, with D perhaps TRBD1 (5 bases). Trimming took 6 bases from V and 2 from J, leaving 17 bases between them. The CDR3 has 16 amino acids. Germline CDR1 LNHDA, CDR2 SQIVND (reference sequence). The CDR3 bases that were read are TGTGCCAGTAGAACAACAGCAGGGTTGGGCAATCAGCCC. Protein sequence: CASRTTAGLGNQP. The entire CDR3 reads CASRTTAGLGNQPQHF.

As for this clone: The CDR3 end is not reached by the read, which stops 3 residues before it; the germline J gene fills it in. This rearrangement joins TRBV5-1 to TRBJ2-7, with 7 bases identical to TRBD1. V shed 2 bases, J shed 3 bases, and the junction held 5 bases outside the gene matches. Germline assignment: CDR1 SGHRS and CDR2 YFSETQ. The CDR3 is made up of 14 amino acids. CDR3 protein: CASSLDRESYEQYF. CDR3 DNA, as far as it was read: TGCGCCAGCAGCTTAGACAGGGAGAGCTACGAG.

Of note for this clone: From the germline J gene comes the end of the CDR3, since the read stops 3 residues before it. The rearrangement uses TRBV2 and TRBJ1-2; 8 bases map to TRBD1. V shed 7 bases and J 4 bases; nucleotides not matched to a gene: 8. This CDR3 spans 14 amino acids. The germline gives CDR1 SNHLY, CDR2 FYNNEI. The CDR3 DNA, read in part, is TGTGCCAGCAAAATACAGGGGGAGGCCTATGGC. It yields the protein CASKIQGEAYG. From start to end, the CDR3 is CASKIQGEAYGYTF.

Comment on this clone: The read comes to an end 3 residues before the CDR3 does, leaving the germline J gene to fill in the end. This chain uses TRBV6-2 or TRBV6-3 with TRBJ1-5, with 8 bases identical to TRBD1. Germline V CDR1 and CDR2: MNHEY, SVGEGT. V shed 4 bases, J shed 4 bases, and the junction held 6 bases outside the gene matches. CDR3 size: 15 residues. The CDR3 sequence is CASSLGQEANQPQHF. The CDR3 bases that were read are TGTGCCAGCAGTTTGGGACAGGAGGCGAATCAGCCC.

A word on this clone: The CDR3 end lies 3 residues beyond the end of the read and is filled in from the germline J gene. V gene TRBV2 combines with J gene TRBJ2-1; maybe TRBD1 (6 bases). Germline CDR1 SNHLY, CDR2 FYNNEI. The V end was cut by 1 base, the J end by 8 bases, with 15 bases between. This CDR3 has 15 amino acids. CDR3 in amino acids: CASSEEGRGFDEQFF. Incomplete CDR3 DNA: TGTGCCAGCAGTGAAGAGGGCAGGGGATTCGATGAG.

As regards this clone: The sequenced fragment ends 3 residues before the CDR3 boundary, so the rest is inferred from the germline J gene. The chain links TRBV29-1 to TRBJ2-7; D tentatively reads TRBD1 or TRBD2 (5 bases each). This CDR3 spans 12 amino acids. Per germline, CDR1 SQVTM and CDR2 ANQGSEA. Deletions cut 8 bases from V and 1 base from J, with 12 bases between. The CDR3 DNA, read in part, is TGCAGCCTGAGGGGAATTTCCTACGAG. Its translation: CSLRGISYE. The entire CDR3 protein is CSLRGISYEQYF.

On this clone itself: The CDR3 end lies 3 residues beyond the end of the read and is filled in from the germline J gene. This chain uses TRBV19 with TRBJ1-2, with D uncertain. Per germline, CDR1 LNHDA and CDR2 SQIVND (reference sequence). The CDR3 consists of 13 residues. The sequenced part of the CDR3 DNA is TGTGCCAGTAGTATGGAGACATGGTTAGAC. Translating it yields CASSMETWLD. The CDR3 in full is CASSMETWLDYTF.

On this clone: The junction departs from the called germline gene at one end, perhaps through a read error. Read sequence stops 3 residues before the CDR3 end, and the germline J gene provides the missing end. The gene calls are TRBV4-2 and TRBJ1-2; D is uncertain. The length of the CDR3 is 16 residues. The germline V gene encodes CDR1 LGHNA and CDR2 YNFKEQ. The CDR3 bases that were read are TGCGCCAGCAGCCGAGACTTGGACTCTGTAGCTGATGGC. It yields the protein CASSRDLDSVADG. The whole CDR3 protein is CASSRDLDSVADGYTF.